This T cell receptor (beta chain) was found in a study of CD8 T cells in ankylosing spondylitis (TCRdb year 2017). Context from the whole study: The study profiled T cell receptor beta repertoires in healthy donors and ankylosing spondylitis patients to find disease-linked TCR variants. The full study cohort comprised 20 to 30 ankylosing spondylitis patients and some 110 healthy donors. Peripheral blood was sampled, and synovial fluid was additionally collected from ankylosing spondylitis patients. Overall study outcomes, separate from this receptor: Blood from ankylosing spondylitis patients appeared to be characterized by a TCR beta motif made up of under ten highly homologous amino acid variants. The disease-linked clones were reported to be significantly enriched in matched synovial fluid samples from ankylosing spondylitis patients. Some of the motif variants had been reported before in the synovial fluid and blood of reactive arthritis patients, a finding that suggests common disease-initiation mechanisms. The disease-linked clones had a CD8+ phenotype and were found at relatively low frequencies in peripheral blood.

Taken from the germline V gene, the CDR1 and CDR2 loops are MNHEY and SVGEGT. V is cut by 6 bases and J by 4 bases, and the space between the germline ends is 12 bases. From its cysteine to its phenylalanine, the CDR3 spans 13 amino acids. This entry keeps only the CDR3 DNA: 39 bases, framed from base 1. This clonotype appeared a few times. It has no known antigen specificity. Nothing much larger sits one base from this clone, and base qualities are not available. Sequencer: Illumina HiSeq 2500. Quantitative 5'-RACE with molecular barcodes was the method used to prepare the TCR beta libraries. The study's processing was this. Disease-linked TCR variants were identified with a new computational method built on a probabilistic model of VDJ rearrangement. TCRdb reprocessing: public reads trimmed at Q25 with fastp, clones called with MiXCR, in-frame beta chains kept. Each entry is one CDR3 protein sequence, shown with its most common DNA and genes. The V and J calls were determined by TCRdb, not by the authors. In all, the sample holds 700,000 to 1,000,000 distinct CDR3 sequences, and roughly 10% of those were seen once. Of the sample, about 0.5% falls within the top ten clones.

This chain joins TRBV6-2 or TRBV6-3 to TRBJ1-2; no confident D gene assignment can be made. The receptor was derived from a male donor with ankylosing spondylitis. The sequencing input was blood, either unsorted or a sorted T cell fraction (not recorded which). The CDR3 reads CASRSDNLYGYTF. The nucleotide sequence reads TGTGCCAGCAGATCAGACAACCTCTATGGCTACACCTTC.